One sample yielded the 5 T cell receptor beta chains listed below, sequenced in a study of CD8+ T cells in alopecia areata. Treatment of the sample: oral pan-JAK inhibitor, 5-10 mg twice daily. RNA extraction and reverse transcription yielded cDNA as sequencing template. The repertoire was sequenced with immunoSEQ multiplex PCR; TCRdb's copy has only in-frame clones and lacks some. The sample lists 200,000 to 250,000 clones, 50% to 75% seen once, with 3.5% to 5% in the top ten. Sequenced material: CD4+ T cells sorted from blood, taken at week 4, from a patient treated with tofacitinib. These TCRs come from a human donor with alopecia areata.

The rearrangement joins TRBV7-2 to TRBJ1-2; TRBD1 matches 8 bases. There are 15 residues in the CDR3. V shed 5 bases, J shed 4 bases, and the junction held 9 bases outside the gene matches. Germline V gene data show CDR1 as SGHTA and CDR2 as FQGNSA. The CDR3 sequence: CASSQAGTGGYGYTF. As DNA, the CDR3 is TGTGCCAGCAGCCAAGCGGGAACAGGGGGCTATGGCTACACCTTC.

Only a few counts were recorded for this clone. The chain is built from TRBV27 and TRBJ1-1; 7 bases agree with TRBD1. CDR1 and CDR2 from the germline V gene are MNHEY and SMNVEV (reference sequence). CDR3 length: 14 residues. V was pared by 5 bases and J by 9 bases, with 12 bases of the junction left unmatched. The CDR3 DNA follows: TGTGCCAGCAGTCCCCACCGGGACAGAGGGAAAGCTTTCTTT. Protein product: CASSPHRDRGKAFF.

This clone was counted only a few times. The V call is TRBV5-1, the J call TRBJ2-1; no reliable D call. This CDR3 region has 15 residues. CDR1 is SGHRS and CDR2 is YFSETQ in the germline V gene. The ends were cut back, 2 bases at V and 9 bases at J, with 18 bases in the middle. The CDR3 reads CASSLRPLPDGEQFF. CDR3 DNA: TGCGCCAGCAGCTTACGGCCGCTCCCCGATGGTGAGCAGTTCTTC. Full variable domain (rest looked up from reference TRBV5-1 and TRBJ2-1): KAGVTQTPRYLIKTRGQQVTLSCSPISGHRSVSWYQQTPGQGLQFLFEYFSETQRNKGNFPGRFSGRQFSNSRSEMNVSTLELGDSALYLCASSLRPLPDGEQFFGPGTRLTVL.

The rearrangement joins TRBV30 to TRBJ1-2; no firm D call. Germline loops: CDR1 GTSNPN, CDR2 SVGIG (reference sequence). This CDR3 has 10 amino acids. V was clipped by 1 base and J by 8 bases, with 5 bases between them. The CDR3 region is CAWSGIGYTF. The CDR3 region has the DNA TGTGCCTGGAGTGGAATCGGCTACACCTTC.

V usage is TRBV7-2 and J usage is TRBJ2-5; 7 bases align to TRBD1. The V gene's germline CDR1 is SGHTA and CDR2 FQGNSA. This CDR3 region has 18 residues. The J segment lost 1 base and the V segment lost 1 base, leaving 12 bases of the junction unmatched. The CDR3 region is CASSLVPNSRTGQETQYF. In nucleotides, the CDR3 is TGTGCCAGCAGCTTAGTTCCCAACTCAAGGACAGGCCAAGAGACCCAGTACTTC.